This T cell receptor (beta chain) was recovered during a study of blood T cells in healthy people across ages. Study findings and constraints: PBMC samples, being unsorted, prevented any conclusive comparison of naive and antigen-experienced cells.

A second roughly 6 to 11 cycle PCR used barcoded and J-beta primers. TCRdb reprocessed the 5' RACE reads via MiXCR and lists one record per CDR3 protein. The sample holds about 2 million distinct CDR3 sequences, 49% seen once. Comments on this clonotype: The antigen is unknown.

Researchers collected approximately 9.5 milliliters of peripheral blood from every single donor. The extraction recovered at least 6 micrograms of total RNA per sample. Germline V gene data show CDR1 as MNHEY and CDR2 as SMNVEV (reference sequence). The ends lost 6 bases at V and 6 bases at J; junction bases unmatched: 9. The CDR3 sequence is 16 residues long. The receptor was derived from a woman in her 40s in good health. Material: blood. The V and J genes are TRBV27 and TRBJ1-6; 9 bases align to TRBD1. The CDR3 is CASSRAPTGGNSPLHF. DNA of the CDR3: TGTGCCAGCAGCCGGGCCCCGACAGGGGGTAATTCACCCCTCCACTTT.